A single sample is the source of the 8 T cell receptor beta chains below, sequenced in a study of blood T cell repertoires in COVID-19. Here immunoSEQ multiplex PCR was the method, and the copy in TCRdb shows in-frame clones only, minus some. The repertoire holds roughly 260,000 clones, with around 90% as singletons. The sequenced material came from peripheral blood. The origin of the receptors is a person aged 18 to 35 with COVID-19, enrolled during active disease.

The chain links TRBV7-9 to TRBJ2-3, with D maybe TRBD1 (6 bases). V gave up 4 bases and J gave up 0 bases, with 14 bases separating them. Germline CDR1 and CDR2: SEHNR and FQNEAQ (reference sequence). The CDR3 runs 16 residues. The CDR3 region has the DNA TGTGCCAGCAGCTCCGTGGGGGCTTCTAGCACAGATACGCAGTATTTT. Translation gives CASSSVGASSTDTQYF. The entire variable domain, with the rest obtained from reference TRBV7-9 and TRBJ2-3, is as follows: DTGVSQNPRHKITKRGQNVTFRCDPISEHNRLYWYRQTLGQGPEFLTYFQNEAQLEKSRLLSDRFSAERPKGSFSTLEIQRTEQGDSAMYLCASSSVGASSTDTQYFGPGTRLTVL.

J is TRBJ2-1 and V is TRBV29-1, with D unclear. The CDR3 sequence is 13 residues long. Germline CDR1 and CDR2: SQVTM and ANQGSEA. Trimming pared 0 bases from V and 8 bases from J, leaving 11 bases between. This CDR3 is CSVEDRMSDEQFF. The CDR3 DNA reads TGCAGCGTTGAAGATCGAATGAGCGATGAGCAGTTCTTC.

The V call is TRBV3-1 (or the pseudogene TRBV3-2), the J call TRBJ2-7; TRBD2 matches at 7 bases. V lost 1 base, J lost 0 bases, and 0 bases stayed unmatched. Germline CDR1 is LGHDT and CDR2 is YNNKEL (reference sequence). The CDR3 spans 14 residues. The CDR3 DNA follows: TGTGCCAGCAGCCAAGGGGGGGGCTCCTACGAGCAGTACTTC. It yields the protein CASSQGGGSYEQYF.

The J gene is TRBJ2-3, the V gene TRBV29-1; D unresolved. CDR1 and CDR2 from the germline V gene are SQVTM and ANQGSEA. V was pared by 3 bases and J by 6 bases, with 4 bases between. CDR3 length equals 10 residues. This CDR3 reads CSVERDTQYF. The CDR3 DNA reads as TGCAGCGTTGAGCGCGATACGCAGTATTTT.

The chain employs TRBV4-3 and TRBJ2-7, with D possibly matching TRBD2 (5 bases). The CDR3 loop spans 14 amino acids. The germline gives CDR1 LGHNA, CDR2 YSLEER. V was cut by 4 bases and J by 4 bases, with 14 bases left in between. CDR3 region: CASSLGRGMYEQYF. The CDR3 DNA reads as TGCGCCAGCAGCCTCGGGCGAGGGATGTACGAGCAGTACTTC.

The rearrangement joins TRBV28 to TRBJ1-5, with 9 bases that match TRBD1. Germline values: CDR1 MDHEN, CDR2 SYDVKM. The ends lost 5 bases at V and 6 bases at J; junction bases unmatched: 11. CDR3 size: 16 residues. The CDR3 is CASSRITGGASQPQHF. The CDR3 region has the DNA TGTGCCAGCAGTCGTATAACAGGGGGCGCGAGTCAGCCCCAGCATTTT.

The chain combines TRBV9 with TRBJ2-7, with D possibly TRBD2 on 6 matching bases. Germline CDR1 is SGDLS and CDR2 is YYNGEE. Trimming removed 0 bases at V and 7 bases at J, with 11 bases between. The CDR3 spans 13 residues. The CDR3 region has the DNA TGTGCCAGCAGCGTAGATGGGGGGAGTGAGCAGTACTTC. Its translation: CASSVDGGSEQYF.

The V and J genes are TRBV7-9 and TRBJ2-1, with 7 bases aligning to TRBD2. Trimming cost V 1 base and J 2 bases; bases outside gene matches: 5. This CDR3 comprises 16 residues. Germline-derived CDR1 and CDR2 are SEHNR and FQNEAQ (reference sequence). The chain's CDR3 is CASSLDGGGTYNEQFF. CDR3 nucleotides: TGTGCCAGCAGCTTAGATGGCGGGGGAACCTACAATGAGCAGTTCTTC.